This entry lists 9 T cell receptor beta chains sequenced from one sample in a study of shared clonotypes between healthy human individuals. The protocol was immunoSEQ multiplex PCR, while the TCRdb copy is restricted to in-frame clones and leaves out a portion. In the table there are some 490,000 clones, approximately 84% of which are singletons. Sequencing was performed on PBMCs. All receptors derive from a woman aged 40 to 50 in good health. Some clones in this sample may be carry-over from other donors' samples.

This clone occurred once. The chain combines TRBV5-1 with TRBJ1-1; D possibly corresponds to TRBD1 (5 bases). The V and J ends lost 2 bases and 8 bases respectively, with 10 bases between them. The CDR3 totals 12 residues. From germline, CDR1 is SGHRS and CDR2 YFSETQ. CDR3 DNA: TGCGCCAGCAGCTTCGCCCGGGGCGAAGCTTTCTTT. This sequence encodes CASSFARGEAFF.

Turning to this clone: Given a far larger clone just one base away, this is likely a sequencing read error. The chain couples TRBV28 to TRBJ1-5; 7 nucleotides agree with TRBD1. Germline V gives CDR1 MDHEN, CDR2 SYDVKM. CDR3 length: 15 amino acids. As DNA, the CDR3 is TGTGCCAGCAGACCGGGACAGACTAGCGATCAGCCCCAGCATTTT. It yields the protein CASRPGQTSDQPQHF. The full variable domain, its missing parts supplied by reference TRBV28 and TRBJ1-5, is DVKVTQSSRYLVKRTGEKVFLECVQDMDHENMFWYRQDPGLGLRLIYFSYDVKMKEKGDIPEGYSVSREKKERFSLILESASTNQTSMYLCASRPGQTSDQPQHFGDGTRLSIL.

The chain recombines TRBV30 with TRBJ1-5; perhaps TRBD1 as D (5 bases). The CDR3 runs to 13 residues. The V gene lost 3 bases and the J gene lost 4 bases, with 10 bases spanning the gap. Germline CDR1 GTSNPN, CDR2 SVGIG (reference sequence). CDR3 protein: CAWRAGRNQPQHF. CDR3 DNA: TGTGCCTGGAGGGCAGGGCGGAATCAGCCCCAGCATTTT.

The chain carries TRBV5-1 and TRBJ1-3; 7 positions agree with TRBD1. This CDR3 has 13 amino acids. Germline V CDR1 and CDR2: SGHRS, YFSETQ. V dropped 5 bases and J dropped 3; count of bases not matched to a gene: 2. The CDR3 bases are TGCGCCAGCAGAGGGACAGTTGGAAACACCATATATTTT. It codes for CASRGTVGNTIYF.

The genes are TRBV11-3 and TRBJ2-5; 10 positions agree with TRBD1. J gave up 1 base and V 5 bases, and 7 bases lay outside the gene matches. This CDR3 region has 16 residues. Germline CDR1 and CDR2: SGHNT and YENEEA. CDR3 nucleotide sequence: TGTGCCAGCAGCCGCGGGACAGGGGACCTCCAAGAGACCCAGTACTTC. This sequence encodes CASSRGTGDLQETQYF.

The gene calls are TRBV28 and TRBJ1-2; TRBD1 might be the D (5 bases). Trimming pared 4 bases from V and 8 bases from J, leaving 14 bases between. CDR3 size: 13 residues. The germline V gene encodes CDR1 MDHEN and CDR2 SYDVKM. The CDR3 DNA reads as TGTGCCAGCAGTTCAACCGCGTGGGACGGCTACACCTTC. Encoded protein: CASSSTAWDGYTF.

This clone was counted a single time. J is TRBJ2-6 and V is TRBV28; D is tentatively TRBD1 or TRBD2 (6 bases each). V shed 5 bases and J shed 3 bases, with 17 bases lying between them. The length of the CDR3 is 17 residues. Germline V lookup: CDR1 MDHEN, CDR2 SYDVKM. In DNA, the CDR3 is TGTGCCAGCAGTACCTCAGGGGAGGTAGATGGGGCCAACGTCCTGACTTTC. This encodes CASSTSGEVDGANVLTF.

The CDR3 sequence is CASSELVTGGYNEQFF. The CDR3, as DNA: TGCGCCAGCAGTGAGTTAGTGACAGGGGGGTACAATGAGCAGTTCTTC. The rearrangement uses TRBV10-2 and TRBJ2-1, with 9 bases fitting TRBD1. After removal of 1 base from V and 4 bases from J, the junction contained 5 bases not matched to a gene. This CDR3 contains 16 residues. Germline V lookup: CDR1 WSHSY, CDR2 SAAADI.

In regard to this clone: A far more abundant clone sits one base away, making this likely a read error. This chain uses TRBV30 with TRBJ1-5; D not resolved. Trimming took off 2 bases at V and 0 bases at J, with 5 bases between the two ends. The CDR3 contains 13 residues. Germline V CDR1 and CDR2: GTSNPN, SVGIG (reference sequence). The CDR3 coding sequence is TGTGCCTGGAGTTTGGATAGCAATCAGCCCCAGCATTTT. Translated: CAWSLDSNQPQHF.